This T cell receptor (beta chain) was sequenced during a study of patients and donors after allogeneic stem cell transplantation. CDR3 length: 16 amino acids. V shed 5 bases and J 2 bases; nucleotides not matched to a gene: 10. Germline-derived CDR1 and CDR2 are SEHNR and FQNEAQ (reference sequence). At least ten counts were recorded for this clonotype. TCRdb reprocessed the RT-PCR reads via MiXCR and lists one record per CDR3 protein. The data hold almost 90,000 distinct CDR3 sequences, with roughly 4.9% observed a single time. The J gene is TRBJ2-7, the V gene TRBV7-9; 9 bases match TRBD1. Sequencing was done on a sample of blood, either unsorted or a sorted T cell fraction (not recorded which). The receptor was isolated from a human donor who was either an allogeneic HSCT recipient or a stem cell or donor lymphocyte infusion donor (not recorded which). It is not recorded whose cells these are; they may come from a transplant donor. CDR3 region: CASSPTPGQGTYEQYF. The CDR3 DNA reads TGTGCCAGCAGCCCAACCCCGGGACAGGGTACCTACGAGCAGTACTTC.